This T cell receptor (beta chain) was identified during a study of OX40 agonist ivuxolimab in advanced cancers. About the study: Patients received the agonistic anti-OX40 (CD134) antibody ivuxolimab. 30% to 40% of patients had received prior checkpoint inhibitor therapy.

Whole-study findings and limits: Among the lowest levels of clonal expansion were found in partial responders at 0.1-3.0 mg/kg.

Assay used: immunoSEQ multiplex PCR; TCRdb lists only in-frame clones, some missing. Counted here are some 69,000 clones, roughly nine tenths occurring once; the ten biggest clones make up 3% to 4%. Germline V gene lookup returns CDR1 KGHSH and CDR2 LQKENI. The length of the CDR3 is 14 residues. V was cut by 0 bases and J by 3 bases, with 6 bases left in between. Details on this clone: The antigen is not known.

The V call is TRBV18, the J call TRBJ2-1; no reliable D call. Sequencing used CD4+ or CD8+ T cells sorted from blood, obtained in a trial of the OX40 agonist ivuxolimab. The origin of this receptor is an adult with an advanced solid tumor such as melanoma, head and neck, liver or kidney cancer. The CDR3 bases are TGTGCCAGCTCACCACCCCCCGGCTACAATGAGCAGTTCTTC. Amino acids: CASSPPPGYNEQFF.